Given below is one TCR beta chain in context. Its specificity is not known. This sample is part of a study of beta chain features in type 1 diabetes. Study findings and constraints: Patients showed naive, central memory and Treg TCRB repertoires that appeared more similar than those of healthy donors. An over-representation of cells with high TCR expression could result from cDNA sequencing.

Every participating donor gave one draw, a heparinised blood sample averaging about 116 mL. Sorted CD4+ subsets: naive, central memory, regulatory, stem cell-like memory (CD45RO/CCR7/CD25/CD127/CD95/CD27 panel). TCRB transcripts that were expressed got sequenced, as all of the isolated RNA had been reverse transcribed. Profiled with immunoSEQ multiplex PCR; TCRdb holds only in-frame clones, not every one. The sample shows approximately 200,000 clones, about 9.3% of them seen only once. The CDR3 extends over 16 amino acids. Germline V gene sequence: CDR1 MGHRA, CDR2 YSYEKL. V shed 4 bases and J shed 5 bases, with 17 bases lying between them.

The source is a woman aged 18-30 years in good health. The sample comprised naive CD4+ T cells from blood. V gene TRBV4-1 combines with J gene TRBJ2-2; TRBD2 is a possible D gene (6 bases). CDR3 in DNA: TGCGCCAGCAGCCCCATCGGGCGTCGGGAGACCGGGGAGCTGTTTTTT. Protein: CASSPIGRRETGELFF.